What follows describes a single TCR beta chain. The antigen remains undetermined. The treatment here: oral pan-JAK inhibitor, 5-10 mg twice daily. This record belongs to a study of CD8+ T cells in alopecia areata. For the study at large: Treated patients were given oral tofacitinib, which was dosed at 5 to 10 mg twice daily. The study's findings and limits: Affected scalp, especially in alopecia totalis/universalis, had a higher clonality than normal scalp did.

Germline CDR1 and CDR2: GTSNPN and SVGIG (reference sequence). The CDR3 extends over 16 amino acids. V was trimmed by 8 bases and J by 0 bases, leaving 20 bases between them. Extraction and reverse transcription of RNA yielded cDNA as the sequencing template. Repertoires were generated with immunoSEQ multiplex PCR, while TCRdb's copy carries only in-frame clones and drops some. Among about 190,000 clones, more than 55% were seen once, and the ten largest hold 0.69%. Sequencing was performed on CD4+ T cells sorted from blood, taken at week 4, from a patient treated with tofacitinib. The sequence came from a human donor with alopecia areata. This sequence joins TRBV30 and TRBJ2-1, with D perhaps matching TRBD2 (6 bases). The CDR3 nucleotides are TGTGCCACACCCAGAACTAGCCCCAACTCCTACAATGAGCAGTTCTTC. It yields the protein CATPRTSPNSYNEQFF.